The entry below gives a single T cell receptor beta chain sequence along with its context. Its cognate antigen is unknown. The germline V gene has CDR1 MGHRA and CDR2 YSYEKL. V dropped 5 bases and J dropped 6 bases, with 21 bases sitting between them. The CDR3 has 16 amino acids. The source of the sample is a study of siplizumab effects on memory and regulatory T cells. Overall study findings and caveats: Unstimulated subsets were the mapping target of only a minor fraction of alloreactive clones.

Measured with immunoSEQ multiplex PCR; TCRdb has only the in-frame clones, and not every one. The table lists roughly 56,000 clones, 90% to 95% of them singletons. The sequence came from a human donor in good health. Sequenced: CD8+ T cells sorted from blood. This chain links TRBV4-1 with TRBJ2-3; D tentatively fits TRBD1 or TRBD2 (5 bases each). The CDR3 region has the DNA TGCGCCAGCAGCGTTAGTTACGGGACGATGACGGATACGCAGTATTTT. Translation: CASSVSYGTMTDTQYF.